This T cell receptor beta chain was sequenced for a study of identical twins. Broader study findings: The abundant beta clonotypes from cord blood had fewer insertions, and memory repertoires had none of this.

This clonotype was observed many times. No antigen is known for it. MiXCR, run by TCRdb on the 5' RACE reads, gives a single entry per CDR3 protein. The top ten clones hold around 0.3% of a sample with some 1,700,000 distinct CDR3 sequences, around 33% of them seen once. The CDR3 sequence is 13 residues long. Looked up from germline, CDR1 is DFQATT and CDR2 is SNEGSKA (reference sequence). The V call is TRBV20-1, the J call TRBJ2-7; D unresolved. The source material was cord blood. This sequence originates from a newborn girl in good health. CDR3: CSASGGSAYEQYF. The CDR3 DNA follows: TGCAGCGCCAGTGGCGGCTCAGCCTACGAGCAGTACTTC.